These T cell receptor beta chains were read from a single sample in a study of blood T cell repertoires in COVID-19. Generated by immunoSEQ multiplex PCR, the TCRdb table keeps only in-frame clones and is missing some. The repertoire holds roughly 80,000 clones, with roughly four fifths as singletons. The sequencing sample was made of peripheral blood. These receptor sequences come from a man aged 80 or over with acute or convalescent COVID-19. The conserved cysteine and the conserved F or W are not part of the CDR3 here.

V	J	CDR3
TRBV6-4	TRBJ1-5	ASSDSETGAQH
TRBV14	TRBJ1-4	ASSQGGTRPNEKLF
TRBV14	TRBJ1-1	ASSLLGGTGQNTEAF
TRBV6-2/TRBV6-3	TRBJ2-3	ASSYDRATDTQY
TRBV27	TRBJ2-1	ASSYPGLAGGVPYNEQF
TRBV7-2	TRBJ1-2	ASSLESGPSYGYT
TRBV27	TRBJ1-2	ASSLMGETGRTRGYGYT
TRBV23-1	TRBJ2-7	ASRGSESGGRSYEQY
TRBV24-1	TRBJ2-3	ATSDGQGRSDTQY
TRBV12-5	TRBJ1-2	ASALGGRGYGYT
TRBV19	TRBJ1-2	ASSTRQVYYGYT
TRBV5-6	TRBJ2-5	ASSLGTGTETQY
TRBV6-5	TRBJ2-1	ASRDGTGWRVEQF
TRBV7-3	TRBJ2-3	ASSLGQALTDTQY
TRBV11-2	TRBJ1-4	ASSLAVRRDEKLF
TRBV7-8	TRBJ1-4	ASGRGDQTNEKLF
TRBV9	TRBJ2-1	ASSVPGQYNEQF
TRBV11-2	TRBJ1-3	ASSPSRNSGNTIY
TRBV10-3	TRBJ2-1	AIGTSGSYNEQF
TRBV7-3	TRBJ2-5	ASSLETRETQY
TRBV27	TRBJ1-3	ASSPRGTSGNTIY
TRBV5-6	TRBJ2-1	ASSLRLAGLHNEQF
TRBV30	TRBJ1-4	AWSVRGQGYEKLF
TRBV18	TRBJ2-3	ASSVEPGSTDTQY
TRBV7-2	TRBJ1-6	ASSSDRGQRNSPLH
TRBV7-9	TRBJ1-6	ASKGQGRTPLH
TRBV30	TRBJ1-2	AWSSSGQGRGYT
TRBV30	TRBJ2-3	AWSRGAADTQY
TRBV5-1	TRBJ2-5	ASSLGAGDQETQY
TRBV18	TRBJ2-7	ASSPTGTDYEQY
TRBV2	TRBJ1-2	ASSGTGQVYGYT
TRBV5-8	TRBJ1-2	ASSRKGTGSNYGYT
TRBV6-1	TRBJ2-7	ASSAPTGGRSYEQY
TRBV6-5	TRBJ1-3	ASSRRDTGNTIY
TRBV30	TRBJ2-5	AWARGGSQETQY
TRBV5-4	TRBJ2-7	ASSLDSTTYEQY
TRBV28	TRBJ2-7	ASSLIGAAYEQY
TRBV27	TRBJ1-4	ASSPSNRGTEKLF
TRBV7-2	TRBJ2-1	ASSLGGGPLNEQF
TRBV3-1/TRBV3-2	TRBJ2-5	ASSPLGGGETQY
TRBV30	TRBJ1-2	AWSMDRVGGYT
TRBV29-1	TRBJ2-2	SVEARTGELF
TRBV7-9	TRBJ2-5	ASRRQGGQETQY
TRBV5-1	TRBJ1-3	ASSLEGARNTIY
TRBV5-1	TRBJ1-1	ASSQGAQNTEAF
TRBV5-1	TRBJ1-4	ASSPGQGAEKLF
TRBV7-9	TRBJ2-3	ASSLDGYTQY
TRBV10-1	TRBJ1-1	ASREGANTEAF
TRBV28	TRBJ1-6	ASSYDFRDSRNSPLH
TRBV6-5	TRBJ1-5	ASSPPNSNQPQH
TRBV4-2	TRBJ1-2	ASSPEGAKPNYGYT
TRBV19	TRBJ1-6	ASSPDRVNSPLH